The T cell receptor (beta chain) under discussion was sequenced for a study of T cells in localized non-small cell lung cancer. Comments on this clone: Its antigen is unknown.

Study-wide results and limits: Adjacent lung had a median approximately 50 of the 100 largest tumor clones. Sequencing, confined to only one tumor region, leaves heterogeneity possible. Adjacent uninvolved lung had the highest clonality, suggesting focused antigen responses. The study linked higher blood T cell density to longer overall survival.

The germline V and J ends were trimmed by 6 bases and 0 bases, with 11 bases remaining between them. Germline V gene lookup returns CDR1 ENHRY and CDR2 SYGVKD. The CDR3 is 14 amino acids. TCRdb's copy holds only in-frame clones and misses some; the assay was immunoSEQ multiplex PCR. The sample records under 20,000 clones, about 89% being singletons. The TCR comes from a woman aged 35-75 years with stage I lung adenocarcinoma. V usage is TRBV10-3 and J usage is TRBJ1-1; a possible D gene is TRBD1 (6 bases). This sample comprised peripheral blood, obtained before any cancer treatment. Here the CDR3 DNA reads TGTGCCATCAGCCCCGACAGGTTGAACACTGAAGCTTTCTTT. It translates to CAISPDRLNTEAFF.